This T cell receptor (beta chain) is from a study of Tregs in tolerant kidney transplant recipients. Related graft donors supplied nonmyeloablative bone marrow transplants, and mixed chimerism was transient. CD4+CD25+CD127- Tregs, CD4+CD25- non-Tregs, CD4 and CD8 cells were sorted. The data were produced by immunoSEQ multiplex PCR, yet TCRdb's version contains in-frame clones alone and is incomplete. The repertoire consists of about 100,000 clones, with roughly 93% occurring once and the leading ten covering around 1.5%. Remarks on this clone: Antigen specificity is unknown.

Whole-study findings and limits: Biological reproducibility was not directly addressed in this study.

The sequenced sample was CD4+ T cells from blood (PBMCs), obtained 12 months after the transplant. The TCR originated in a human patient who received a combined kidney and bone marrow transplant. T cells may partly derive from the graft donor.

CDR3 nucleotide sequence: TGCGCCAGCAGCTTGGGAGCGGGAGGTTGGGGGAATGAGCAGTTCTTC. Its protein product is CASSLGAGGWGNEQFF. The V gene is TRBV5-1, the J gene TRBJ2-1; the match to TRBD2 covers 9 bases. The CDR3 has 16 amino acids. With 0 bases clipped from V and 7 bases from J, the junction kept 8 bases outside the gene matches. The germline V gene has CDR1 SGHRS and CDR2 YFSETQ.